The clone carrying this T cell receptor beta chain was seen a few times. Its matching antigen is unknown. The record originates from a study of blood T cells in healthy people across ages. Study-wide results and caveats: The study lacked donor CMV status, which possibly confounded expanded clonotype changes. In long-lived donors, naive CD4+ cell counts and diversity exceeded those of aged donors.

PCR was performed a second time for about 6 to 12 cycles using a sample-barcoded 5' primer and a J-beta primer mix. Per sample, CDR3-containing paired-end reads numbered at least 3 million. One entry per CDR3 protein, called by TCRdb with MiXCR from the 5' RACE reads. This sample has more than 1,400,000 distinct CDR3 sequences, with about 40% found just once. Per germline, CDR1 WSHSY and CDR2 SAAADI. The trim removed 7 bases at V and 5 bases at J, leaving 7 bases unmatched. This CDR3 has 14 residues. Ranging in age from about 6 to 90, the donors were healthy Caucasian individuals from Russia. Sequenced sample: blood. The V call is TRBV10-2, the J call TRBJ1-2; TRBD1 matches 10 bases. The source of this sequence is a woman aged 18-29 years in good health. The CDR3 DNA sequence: TGCGCCAGCACACTCGGGACAGGGGATTATGGCTACACCTTC. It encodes CASTLGTGDYGYTF.